Here is one T cell receptor (beta chain) with its context. Its specificity is unknown. Donors sampled were nominally healthy, though unrecorded immune exposures were likely. The data stem from a study of cytomegalovirus exposure and HLA in healthy donors. From germline, CDR1 is SGHTA and CDR2 FQGNSA. The CDR3 runs 16 residues. Trimming took 1 base from V and 2 from J; bases not matched to a gene: 4. Findings of the study overall: One variant, a missense change in DCLRE1C, was linked in a later analysis to TCR beta V- and J-gene trimming. Common viral pathogens seemed, in a later analysis, to connect with several of the most significant clusters.

The PCR ran on 60 Vbeta and 13 Jbeta primers. Method: immunoSEQ multiplex PCR; TCRdb's copy keeps in-frame clones and lacks some. The sample consists of some 120,000 clones, roughly 80% of them appearing once. This TCR derives from a man aged 18 to 30 in good health and CMV-seronegative. The specimen was PBMCs. V is TRBV7-2 and J is TRBJ1-5; 8 bases line up with TRBD1. CDR3 protein: CASSLVQGAGNQPQHF. The CDR3 coding sequence is TGTGCCAGCAGCTTAGTGCAGGGGGCCGGCAATCAGCCCCAGCATTTT.